This TCR beta chain was documented in a study of human T cells and chemical hapten exposure (dated by TCRdb to the early 2020s). Background on the whole study: Libraries were pooled for sequencing, and variation in per-sample TCR yields was attributed mainly to small differences in library volumes within the pool. Peripheral blood TCR repertoire changes were tracked in vivo in alopecia patients during primary and secondary sensitization to the hapten diphenylcyclopropenone (DPC). For every blood RNA sample, sequencing covered both the TCR alpha and TCR beta chains. General study outcomes and caveats: After repeated subsampling, the strength of the expansion versus patch-test correlation and the threshold at which it became significant changed. DPC sensitization did not change the number of TCRs with a frequency above 1 in 1000, and there was no evidence of changes in global repertoire structure.

The CDR3 runs 14 residues from the cysteine to the phenylalanine. The CDR3 DNA has 42 bases and is translated from base 1. The germline V gene sets CDR1 to SNHLY and CDR2 to FYNNEI. V drops 7 bases and J drops 0 bases, leaving 10 bases in between. The sample's time point, from its label and the paper: healthy volunteer bleed at 2 weeks. Unfractionated whole blood was collected in Tempus Blood RNA tubes, and total RNA was extracted from that blood. Five or six healthy volunteers served as TCR sequencing controls and were bled at day 0, 2 weeks and 6 weeks. On this clonotype itself: The antigen this receptor binds is unknown. The input lacks base qualities; no much larger clone sits a single base away.

The method was RACE. Sequenced using a NextSeq 500. During library preparation, unique molecular identifiers were attached to individual cDNA molecules so that TCRs could be counted quantitatively and reproducibly. The authors processed their data as follows. The median number of TCRs per sample was some 100,000, ranging from roughly 23,224 to 690,600. The Decombinator software suite was used to annotate the V, J and CDR3 of the TCR reads. Every sample was subsampled to the same number of TCRs (28,000) for the PS versus PT1 abundance plots. TCRs were defined as expanded if absent before sensitization and observed at least eight times at the 2-week time point. TCRdb ran its own pipeline on the public reads, namely fastp trimming at Q25 and MiXCR clone calling, and kept in-frame beta chains. Duplicate CDR3 protein sequences are folded into a single record with the most common DNA and genes. The V and J calls and clone size come from TCRdb's table, not from the authors' own analysis. The sample yields some 120,000 distinct CDR3 sequences; roughly 9.5% were counted once. Roughly 1.6% of the sample is held by the ten biggest clonotypes.

Specimen: whole blood. This sequence uses TRBV2 and TRBJ2-1, and perhaps TRBD2 as D gene, on 6 matching bases. The TCR was taken from a male donor in good health. Some clones in this sample may be carry-over from other donors' samples. CDR3 protein: CASMAGSSYNEQFF. The nucleotides read TGTGCCAGCATGGCGGGAAGCTCCTACAATGAGCAGTTCTTC.